The source of this T cell receptor (beta chain) is a study of Ad26.COV2.S vaccination and SARS-CoV-2 variants. The treatment: around 19 received Ad26.COV2.S at low or high dose, single or two shots; 5 received placebo; per-sample allocation not given. Specimen acquisition occurred on day 63 following the initial vaccine or placebo injection. Here immunoSEQ multiplex PCR was the method, and the copy in TCRdb shows in-frame clones only, minus some. The table lists around 450,000 clones, 89% of them singletons. V lost 3 bases to trimming and J lost 4 bases; unmatched junction nucleotides: 7. The CDR3 runs 15 residues. Germline CDR1 is LGHNA and CDR2 is YSLEER.

The sequence was obtained from a person aged 18 to 59 who received the Ad26.COV2.S COVID-19 vaccine or a placebo. Material: peripheral blood, obtained in a trial of Ad26.COV2.S vaccine versus placebo. The chain combines TRBV4-3 with TRBJ1-1, with TRBD1 matching 8 bases. CDR3 DNA sequence: TGCGCCAGCAGCCACACGGACAGGGTGGGCACTGAAGCTTTCTTT. Translation: CASSHTDRVGTEAFF.